This TCR beta chain is drawn from a study of T cell repertoires in cytomegalovirus infection. Overall study: TCR beta signatures that were public indicated CMV infection and matching HLA type.

The V gene's germline CDR1 is SGHVS and CDR2 FQNEAQ. CDR3 length: 17 residues. Turning to this clonotype: Its cognate antigen is unknown. This could be a read error, since a much larger clone is one nucleotide away.

MiXCR, run by TCRdb on the reads, gives a single entry per CDR3 protein. This sample has 740,000 or so distinct CDR3 sequences, with roughly 35% found just once. Whole-study results and caveats: The ex vivo response showed dominance by HLA-C-restricted CMV-specific TCR beta clonotypes. CMV carriers with the relevant HLA were identified by cumulative public TCR beta family frequency.

Specimen: PBMCs. The clonotype was recovered from a human donor in good health (CMV status not recorded). Some clones in this sample may be carry-over from other donors' samples. The chain has TRBV7-8 and TRBJ2-3, with D perhaps being TRBD1 or TRBD2 (5 bases each). The CDR3 loop is CASRLEVSRGRTDTQYF. CDR3 in DNA: TGTGCCAGCCGCTTAGAGGTTTCGAGGGGCCGCACAGATACGCAGTATTTT. Based on the CDR3 plus reference TRBV7-8 and TRBJ2-3, the full variable domain is GAGVSQSPRYKVAKRGQDVALRCDPISGHVSLFWYQQALGQGPEFLTYFQNEAQLDKSGLPSDRFFAERPEGSVSTLKIQRTQQEDSAVYLCASRLEVSRGRTDTQYFGPGTRLTVL.